This note documents a single T cell receptor beta chain sequence. Every donor provided one blood sample measuring approximately 2.7 ml. This entry comes from a study of monozygotic twins with inflammatory bowel disease. TCRdb reprocessed the 5' RACE reads, keeping one entry per CDR3 protein, no DNA. The sample includes around 380,000 distinct CDR3 sequences. CDR1 and CDR2 (germline): SGHTA, FQGNSA. This CDR3 has 14 amino acids. What was sequenced was blood. The genes are TRBV7-2 and TRBJ2-3; TCRdb's D call, TRBD2, is unchecked because there is no DNA. This TCR came from a human donor with ulcerative colitis or Crohn's disease, or a healthy co-twin of an affected twin (not recorded which). The CDR3 reads CASRPGGLRDTQYF.